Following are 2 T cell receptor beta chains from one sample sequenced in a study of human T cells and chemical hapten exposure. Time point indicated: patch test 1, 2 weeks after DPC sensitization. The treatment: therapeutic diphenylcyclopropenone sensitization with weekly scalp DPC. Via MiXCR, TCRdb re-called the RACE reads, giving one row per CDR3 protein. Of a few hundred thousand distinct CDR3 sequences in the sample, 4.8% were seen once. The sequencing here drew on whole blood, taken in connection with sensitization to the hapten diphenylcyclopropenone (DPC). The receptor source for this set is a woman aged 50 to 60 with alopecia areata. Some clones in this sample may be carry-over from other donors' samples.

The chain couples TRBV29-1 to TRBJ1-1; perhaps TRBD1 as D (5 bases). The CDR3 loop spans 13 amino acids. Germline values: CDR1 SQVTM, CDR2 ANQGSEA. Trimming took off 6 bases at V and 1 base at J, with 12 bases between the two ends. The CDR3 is CSVHGATNTEAFF. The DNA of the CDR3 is TGCAGCGTCCACGGGGCTACGAACACTGAAGCTTTCTTT.

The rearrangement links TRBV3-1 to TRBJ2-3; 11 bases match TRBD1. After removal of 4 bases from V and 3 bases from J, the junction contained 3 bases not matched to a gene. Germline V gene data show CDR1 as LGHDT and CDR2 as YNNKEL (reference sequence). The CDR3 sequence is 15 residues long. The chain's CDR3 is CASSPGQGVTDTQYF. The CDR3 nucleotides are TGTGCCAGCAGCCCGGGACAGGGGGTAACAGATACGCAGTATTTT.